This T cell receptor (beta chain) was obtained from a study of blood T cells in healthy people across ages. Notes on the study in general: Any conclusive comparison of naive versus antigen-experienced cells was prevented by using unsorted PBMCs.

This clonotype was counted a few times. What it binds is unknown. V gave up 4 bases and J gave up 7 bases; unmatched junction bases: 5. This CDR3 is 13 amino acids long. CDR1 is LGHDT, CDR2 YNNKEL, per germline (reference sequence). Sample-barcoded 5' priming and a J-beta primer mix drove a second PCR of roughly 7 to 11 cycles. Any given sample supplied a minimum of 3 million CDR3-containing paired-end reads. TCRdb re-analysed the 5' RACE reads in MiXCR, keeping a single row per CDR3 protein. The table lists about 670,000 distinct CDR3 sequences, approximately 52% of them singletons, with approximately 13% in the top ten.

The rearrangement uses TRBV3-1 and TRBJ2-3, with 7 bases lining up with TRBD2. The source of this sequence is a woman aged 80 or older in good health. Material for sequencing was blood. The CDR3 region has the DNA TGTGCCAGCAGCCGGGAGGGTCCCTATACGCAGTATTTT. The encoded protein is CASSREGPYTQYF.